A selection of T cell receptor beta chains follows, all from one sample in a study of cytomegalovirus exposure and HLA in healthy donors. This table comes from immunoSEQ multiplex PCR, and its TCRdb copy is limited to in-frame clones, with some not included. This table has some 180,000 clones, around three quarters appearing once. Sequenced sample: PBMCs. The receptors here all came from a woman between 25 and 40 years old in good health and CMV-seropositive. Both conserved end residues are part of each CDR3. The D gene is left open where the match is weak. Only some rows state a clone size, as once, few, many or a class for expanded clones.

TRBD2	.	TRBV15	TRBJ2-3	TGTGCCACCAGCAGAGAGAGAAGCGGGGGTGATACGCAGTATTTT	CATSRERSGGDTQYF
TRBD2	.	TRBV5-1	TRBJ2-1	TGCGCCAGCAGCTTGACTAGCGGGAGGGACAATGAGCAGTTCTTC	CASSLTSGRDNEQFF
TRBD2	.	TRBV9	TRBJ2-1	TGTGCCAGCAGCGTAGGGCCCGGCGGGGGCTCCTACAATGAGCAGTTCTTC	CASSVGPGGGSYNEQFF
TRBD1	few	TRBV19	TRBJ1-5	TGTGCCAGTAGACCATACGGGACAGGGGGACAGCCCCAGCATTTT	CASRPYGTGGQPQHF
.	.	TRBV13	TRBJ2-3	TGTGCCAGCAGCCATAGCACAGATACGCAGTATTTT	CASSHSTDTQYF
.	few	TRBV7-3	TRBJ1-6	TGTGCCAGCAGCCTACAGGGTTATAATTCACCCCTCCACTTT	CASSLQGYNSPLHF
TRBD2	.	TRBV7-2	TRBJ2-7	TGTGCCAGCAGCTTAGAGCGGGGGCTTATCTGGGAGCAGTACTTC	CASSLERGLIWEQYF
TRBD2	.	TRBV7-9	TRBJ2-2	TGTTCCAGCAGCTTAGTGCCCAGCGGGGGGCTGGGAGGCACCGGGGAGCTGTTTTTT	CSSSLVPSGGLGGTGELFF
TRBD1	.	TRBV6-5	TRBJ1-6	TGTGCCAGCATCGGACAGGGGTGGAATTCACCCCTCCACTTT	CASIGQGWNSPLHF
TRBD2	.	TRBV7-9	TRBJ2-5	TGTGCCAGCAGCCCACCTAGCGGGACCCTCCAAGAGACCCAGTACTTC	CASSPPSGTLQETQYF
.	.	TRBV7-2	TRBJ2-1	TGTGCCAGCACCTACGGGGTTACCTACAATGAGCAGTTCTTC	CASTYGVTYNEQFF